The sequence of this TCR beta chain was determined in a study of T cell repertoires in cytomegalovirus infection. Study-wide context: CMV epitopes, recently identified HLA-C-restricted and well-studied HLA-B-restricted, were used. Matching HLA type, along with CMV infection, was indicated by public TCR beta signatures.

TCRdb passed the reads through MiXCR, listing each CDR3 protein once. The sample lists around 800,000 distinct CDR3 sequences, roughly 33% occurring once. Study-wide points: Carriers of CMV plus the relevant HLA were identified by cumulative public TCR beta family frequency. There were HLA-C-restricted CMV-specific TCR beta clonotypes dominating the ex vivo response.

In this sample, this clonotype turned up a few times. Its antigen is still unknown. V gave up 5 bases and J gave up 0 bases, with 13 bases separating them. The CDR3 contains 15 residues. The receptor's source is a human donor in good health (CMV status not recorded). Some clones in this sample may be carry-over from other donors' samples. Sequencing was performed on cultured CD8+ T cells from PBMCs, taken from culture after CMV antigen stimulation. The chain joins TRBV12-3 or TRBV12-4 to TRBJ1-1; D unclear. In DNA form, the CDR3 reads TGTGCCAGCAGTCCTCGACCGTTAGTGAACACTGAAGCTTTCTTT. It is translated as CASSPRPLVNTEAFF.